Shown below are 7 T cell receptor beta chains from a single sample sequenced in a study of T cell repertoires in aging, cancer and after chemotherapy. TCR beta rearrangements were amplified from peripheral blood genomic DNA. A mixed TRB-A/B primer pool amplified rearranged TRB by multiplex touch-down PCR. Using its own MiXCR run on the multiplex PCR reads, TCRdb lists one record per CDR3 protein. The profile shows over 8,500 distinct CDR3 sequences, 25% to 30% of them singletons. Sequencing was performed on blood. These receptors were collected from a human donor in good health.

By sample share, this clonotype is medium-sized. V and J are TRBV12-5 and TRBJ2-2; 8 bases map to TRBD2. V was clipped by 0 bases and J by 6 bases; unmatched bases: 6. CDR3 length: 16 amino acids. Germline V gives CDR1 LGHNT, CDR2 FRNRAP. The CDR3, as DNA: TGTGCTAGTGGTTTGGTTGCGGGGGGAGATCCCGGGGAGCTGTTTTTT. This translates into CASGLVAGGDPGELFF.

DNA for the CDR3: TGTGCCAGCGGATATTCAAGTTACAATGAGCAGTTCTTC. Its protein is CASGYSSYNEQFF. J is TRBJ2-1 and V is TRBV27; D uncertain. The germline CDR1 and CDR2 sequences are MNHEY and SMNVEV (reference sequence). The CDR3 length is 13 residues. Deletions cut 8 bases from V and 4 bases from J, with 12 bases between.

This chain connects TRBV25-1 to TRBJ1-4, with no clear D. The CDR3 length is 13 residues. The V and J ends lost 5 bases and 8 bases respectively, with 12 bases between them. Germline CDR1 is MGHDK and CDR2 is SYGVNS. CDR3 sequence (DNA): TGTGCCAGCAGTCCACGGTCTGACGAAAAACTGTTTTTT. This encodes CASSPRSDEKLFF.

The chain carries TRBV29-1 and TRBJ2-3; 11 bases agree with TRBD2. Per the germline V gene, CDR1 is SQVTM and CDR2 is ANQGSEA. This CDR3 region has 18 residues. Trimming removed 6 bases from V and 0 bases from J; junction bases left unmatched: 14. The CDR3 region has the DNA TGCAGCGTCTTAGGCGTCGCTAGCGGGGGGATAAGCACAGATACGCAGTATTTT. It encodes CSVLGVASGGISTDTQYF.

This clonotype was observed a few times. The chain recombines TRBV20-1 with TRBJ1-5; tentatively, D is TRBD1 (5 bases). From germline, CDR1 is DFQATT and CDR2 SNEGSKA (reference sequence). The CDR3 runs 15 residues. V lost 0 bases, J lost 6 bases, and 15 bases lay in between. CDR3 loop: CSARDAVSGSQPQHF. In DNA form, the CDR3 reads TGCAGTGCTAGAGATGCGGTGTCAGGGTCTCAGCCCCAGCATTTT.

The chain combines TRBV20-1 with TRBJ2-1; 12 positions match TRBD2. The CDR3 spans 18 residues. The germline V gene has CDR1 DFQATT and CDR2 SNEGSKA (reference sequence). V trimming: 6 bases; J trimming: 1 base; junction bases outside the gene matches: 13. In DNA form, the CDR3 reads TGCAGTGCCCCCAAAGCTAGCGGGGGGGCCGGTTCCTACAATGAGCAGTTCTTC. Translation: CSAPKASGGAGSYNEQFF.

This sequence joins TRBV7-2 and TRBJ2-5; 10 nucleotides match TRBD2. CDR1 is SGHTA and CDR2 is FQGNSA in the germline V gene. The CDR3 is 19 residues long. V was pared by 2 bases and J by 4 bases, with 16 bases of the junction left unmatched. For the CDR3, the DNA is TGTGCCAGCAGCTTATGGCAAACTCTAGCGGGAGAGAGGGCAGAGACCCAGTACTTC. Protein product: CASSLWQTLAGERAETQYF. Complete variable domain (other parts from reference TRBV7-2 and TRBJ2-5): GAGVSQSPSNKVTEKGKDVELRCDPISGHTALYWYRQSLGQGLEFLIYFQGNSAPDKSGLPSDRFSAERTGGSVSTLTIQRTQQEDSAVYLCASSLWQTLAGERAETQYFGPGTRLLVL.